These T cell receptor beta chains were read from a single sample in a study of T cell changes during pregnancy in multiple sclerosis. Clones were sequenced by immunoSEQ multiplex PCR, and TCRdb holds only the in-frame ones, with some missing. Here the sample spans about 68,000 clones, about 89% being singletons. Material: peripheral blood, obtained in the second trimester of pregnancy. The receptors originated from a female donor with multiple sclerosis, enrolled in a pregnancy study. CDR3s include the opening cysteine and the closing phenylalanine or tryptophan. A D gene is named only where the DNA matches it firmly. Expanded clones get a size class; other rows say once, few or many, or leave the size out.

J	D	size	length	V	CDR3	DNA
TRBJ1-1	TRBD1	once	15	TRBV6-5	CASSYSGTGRTEAFF	TGTGCCAGCAGTTACTCAGGGACAGGGCGTACTGAAGCTTTCTTT
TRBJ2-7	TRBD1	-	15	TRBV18	CASSPQGTGTYEQYF	TGTGCCAGCTCCCCCCAAGGGACAGGAACCTACGAGCAGTACTTC
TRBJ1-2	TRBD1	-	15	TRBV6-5	CASRPFGQGAGGYTF	TGTGCCAGCAGACCCTTTGGACAGGGGGCGGGGGGCTACACCTTC
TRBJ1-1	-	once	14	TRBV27	CASTLAGGNTEAFF	TGTGCCAGCACCCTAGCGGGGGGTAACACTGAAGCTTTCTTT
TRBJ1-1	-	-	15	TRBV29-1	CSVVSRLSRGTEAFF	TGCAGCGTTGTTTCCCGTCTAAGTCGGGGCACTGAAGCTTTCTTT
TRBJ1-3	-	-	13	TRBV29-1	CSVVWGVGNTIYF	TGCAGCGTTGTCTGGGGGGTAGGAAACACCATATATTTT
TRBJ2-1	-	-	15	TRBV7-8	CASSLAGSAYNEQFF	TGTGCCAGCAGCTTAGCCGGGTCCGCCTACAATGAGCAGTTCTTC
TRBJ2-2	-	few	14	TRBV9	CASSVGGVTGELFF	TGTGCCAGCAGCGTAGGGGGGGTAACCGGGGAGCTGTTTTTT
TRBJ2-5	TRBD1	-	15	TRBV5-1	CASSPGRGFKETQYF	TGCGCCAGCAGCCCGGGCAGGGGGTTCAAAGAGACCCAGTACTTC
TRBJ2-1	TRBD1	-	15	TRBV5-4	CASSASQGTVDEQFF	TGTGCCAGCAGCGCCTCACAGGGGACGGTGGATGAGCAGTTCTTC
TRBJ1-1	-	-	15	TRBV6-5	CASSYELGRGTEAFF	TGTGCCAGCAGTTACGAATTAGGCAGGGGCACTGAAGCTTTCTTT
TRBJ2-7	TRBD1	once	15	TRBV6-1	CASSAPTGGSYEQYF	TGTGCCAGCAGCGCCCCAACAGGGGGGTCCTACGAGCAGTACTTC
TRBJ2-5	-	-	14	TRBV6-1	CASSEGQEAETQYF	TGTGCCAGCAGTGAAGGACAGGAAGCAGAGACCCAGTACTTC
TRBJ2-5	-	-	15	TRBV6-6	CASSYPRQELETQYF	TGTGCCAGCAGTTACCCCAGACAAGAGCTGGAGACCCAGTACTTC
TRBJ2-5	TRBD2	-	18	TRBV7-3	CASSVPKGLAGLQETQYF	TGTGCCAGCAGCGTACCAAAGGGACTAGCGGGCCTTCAAGAGACCCAGTACTTC
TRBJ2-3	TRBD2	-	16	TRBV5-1	CASSLRPAGNPDTQYF	TGCGCCAGCAGCTTGCGTCCAGCGGGGAACCCAGATACGCAGTATTTT
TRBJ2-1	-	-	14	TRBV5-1	CASSRASSYNEQFF	TGCGCCAGCAGCCGCGCGAGCTCCTACAATGAGCAGTTCTTC
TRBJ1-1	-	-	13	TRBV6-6	CASSFTPDTEAFF	TGTGCCAGCAGCTTTACACCAGACACTGAAGCTTTCTTT
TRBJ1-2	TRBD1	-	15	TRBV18	CASSPRTGNDYGYTF	TGTGCCAGCTCACCGAGGACAGGTAACGACTATGGCTACACCTTC
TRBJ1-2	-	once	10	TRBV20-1	CSAPLYGYTF	TGCAGTGCTCCGTTGTATGGCTACACCTTC
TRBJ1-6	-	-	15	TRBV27	CASSPYDSYNSPLHF	TGTGCCAGCAGTCCATACGATAGTTATAATTCACCCCTCCACTTT
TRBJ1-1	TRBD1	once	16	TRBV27	CASSYGTGGLRTEAFF	TGTGCCAGCAGCTACGGGACAGGGGGGCTGCGGACTGAAGCTTTCTTT
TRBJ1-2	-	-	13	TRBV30	CAWSRNYREGYTF	TGTGCCTGGAGCCGCAACTACCGGGAAGGCTACACCTTC
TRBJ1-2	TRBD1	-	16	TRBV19	CASSSMLGQGNYGYTF	TGTGCCAGTAGTTCTATGTTGGGACAGGGCAACTATGGCTACACCTTC
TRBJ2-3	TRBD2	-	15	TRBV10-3	CATRTSGGSTDTQYF	TGTGCCACCCGGACTAGCGGGGGAAGCACAGATACGCAGTATTTT
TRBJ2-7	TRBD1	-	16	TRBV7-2	CASSVAGTGSSYEQYF	TGTGCCAGCAGCGTCGCCGGGACAGGGAGCTCCTACGAGCAGTACTTC
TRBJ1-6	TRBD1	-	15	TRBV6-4	CASSPGTGGDSPLHF	TGTGCCAGCAGTCCCGGGACAGGGGGCGATTCACCCCTCCACTTT
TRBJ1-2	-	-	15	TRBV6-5	CASSYSQGSFYGYTF	TGTGCCAGCAGTTACTCGCAGGGATCCTTCTATGGCTACACCTTC
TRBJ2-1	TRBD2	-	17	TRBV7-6	CASSPWRGGGTNNEQFF	TGTGCCAGCAGCCCGTGGCGGGGGGGCGGGACAAACAATGAGCAGTTCTTC
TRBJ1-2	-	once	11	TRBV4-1	CASSNRDGYTF	TGCGCCAGCAGTAACAGGGATGGCTACACCTTC